This T cell receptor (beta chain) was documented in a study of human T cells and chemical hapten exposure. In its sample, this clonotype was seen many times. Antigen: not known. The study's findings and limits: No alteration of TCRs above 1 in 1000 frequency was seen with DPC sensitization.

Time point defined: patch test 1, 2 weeks after DPC sensitization. The treatment: therapeutic diphenylcyclopropenone sensitization with weekly scalp DPC. TCRdb processed the RACE reads anew with MiXCR; each CDR3 protein has one entry. The repertoire holds roughly 98,000 distinct CDR3 sequences, with approximately 13% as singletons. V was pared by 5 bases and J by 2 bases, with 3 bases between. This CDR3 is 11 amino acids long. CDR1 SEHNR and CDR2 FQNEAQ come from the germline V gene (reference sequence). Sequenced here: whole blood, sampled in connection with sensitization to the hapten diphenylcyclopropenone (DPC). The receptor comes from a woman between 35 and 50 years old with alopecia areata. Some clones in this sample may be carry-over from other donors' samples. The chain is built from TRBV7-9 and TRBJ1-1; D unresolved. The CDR3 DNA reads TGTGCCAGCAGCACAAACACTGAAGCTTTCTTT. Protein: CASSTNTEAFF.